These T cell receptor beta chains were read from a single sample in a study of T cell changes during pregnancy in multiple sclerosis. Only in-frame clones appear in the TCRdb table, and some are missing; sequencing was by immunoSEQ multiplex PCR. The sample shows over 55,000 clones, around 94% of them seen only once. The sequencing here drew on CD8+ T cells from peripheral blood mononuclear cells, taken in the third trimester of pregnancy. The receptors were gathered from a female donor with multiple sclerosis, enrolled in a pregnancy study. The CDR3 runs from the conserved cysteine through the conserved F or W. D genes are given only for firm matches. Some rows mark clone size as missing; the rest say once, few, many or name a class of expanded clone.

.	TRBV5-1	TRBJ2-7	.	TGCGCCAGCAGTTCCCCGGGTAGCGGCTCCTACGAGCAGTACTTC	CASSSPGSGSYEQYF
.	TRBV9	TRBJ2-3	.	TGTGCCAGCAGCGGTGGCGACACAGGGAGGGGGACAGATACGCAGTATTTT	CASSGGDTGRGTDTQYF
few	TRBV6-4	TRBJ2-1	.	TGTGCCAGCAGTGACTCTAGCGGCTCCTACAATGAGCAGTTCTTC	CASSDSSGSYNEQFF
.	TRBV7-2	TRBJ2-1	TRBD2	TGTGCCAGCCGGACTAGCGGGAGACATGAGCAGTTCTTC	CASRTSGRHEQFF
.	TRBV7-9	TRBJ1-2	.	TGTGCCAGCAGCCGTCCCCTCATCGACCCTCCCCCAGCGCGGACCTTC	CASSRPLIDPPPARTF
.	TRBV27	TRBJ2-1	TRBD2	TGTGCCAGCAGTCTTACCGGGACTAGTTTTCTTGGTAGCGATGAGCAGTTCTTC	CASSLTGTSFLGSDEQFF
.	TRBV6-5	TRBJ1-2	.	TGTGCCAGCAGTTCCGTAAACAGGCTTAACTATGGCTACACCTTC	CASSSVNRLNYGYTF
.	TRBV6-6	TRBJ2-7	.	TGTGCCAGCAGTTATGAGGGTCAGACCTACGAGCAGTACTTC	CASSYEGQTYEQYF
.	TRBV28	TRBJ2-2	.	TGTGCCAGCAGTTTATCCGCGGACACCGGGGAGCTGTTTTTT	CASSLSADTGELFF
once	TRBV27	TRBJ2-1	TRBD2	TGTGCCAGCAGTCAACTAGCGGACTCCTACAATGAGCAGTTCTTC	CASSQLADSYNEQFF
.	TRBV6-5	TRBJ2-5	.	TGTGCCAGCAGTTACTCGAACGGGGAGACCCAGTACTTC	CASSYSNGETQYF
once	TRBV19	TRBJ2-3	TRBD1	TGTGCCAGTAGCGAACTTGGGGGACAGGGGATCCCCACAGATACGCAGTATTTT	CASSELGGQGIPTDTQYF
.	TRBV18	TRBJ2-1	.	TGTGCCAGCCAGCCCGGGATGGACAGAACCTACAATGAGCAGTTCTTC	CASQPGMDRTYNEQFF
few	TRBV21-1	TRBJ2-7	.	TGTGCCAGCACACATTGGGCAACACCGGGACTAGCGGGAGAGAACGAGCAGTACTTC	CASTHWATPGLAGENEQYF
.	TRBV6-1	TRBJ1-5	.	TGTGCCAGCAGCGATACAAGTTATCAGCCCCAGCATTTT	CASSDTSYQPQHF
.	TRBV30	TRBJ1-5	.	TGTGCCTGGAGTGCCCTTGGGGCGGATAGCAATCAGCCCCAGCATTTT	CAWSALGADSNQPQHF
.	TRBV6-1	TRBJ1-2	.	TGTGCCAGCAGTACAGGAAACTATGGCTACACCTTC	CASSTGNYGYTF
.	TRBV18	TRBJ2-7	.	TGTGCCAGCTCACCTCGCCTGGAGGGCGAGCAGTACTTC	CASSPRLEGEQYF
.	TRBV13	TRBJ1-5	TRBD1	TGTGCCAGCAGCCTCGGGACAGGGGATCAGCCCCAGCATTTT	CASSLGTGDQPQHF
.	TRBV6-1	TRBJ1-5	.	TGTGCCAGCAGTGCACCTGGGGGCGGTAATCAGCCCCAGCATTTT	CASSAPGGGNQPQHF
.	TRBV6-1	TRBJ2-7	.	TGTGCCAGCATCCGAGGGAACTACGAGCAGTACTTC	CASIRGNYEQYF
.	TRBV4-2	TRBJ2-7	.	TGTGCCAGCAGCCCGAAGTTGGGACATGAGTACGAGCAGTACTTC	CASSPKLGHEYEQYF
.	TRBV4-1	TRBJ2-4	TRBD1	TGCGCCAGCAGCCAACCGACAGGGGGTAAAAACATTCAGTACTTC	CASSQPTGGKNIQYF
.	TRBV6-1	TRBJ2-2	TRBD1	TGTGCCAGCAGTGAATTTGCAGGGGGCGCGAGTACCGGGGAGCTGTTTTTT	CASSEFAGGASTGELFF
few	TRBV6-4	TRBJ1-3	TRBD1	TGTGCCAGCAGTGAGGGACAGGGAGCCAACACCATATATTTT	CASSEGQGANTIYF
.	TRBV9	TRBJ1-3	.	TGTGCCAGCAGCCCACCGTTGAGCTCTGGAAACACCATATATTTT	CASSPPLSSGNTIYF